Listed here are 9 T cell receptor beta chains from one sample, sequenced in a study of T cells in women clearing cervical HPV infection. Method: immunoSEQ multiplex PCR; TCRdb's copy keeps in-frame clones and lacks some. The ten top clones account for approximately 9.8%, within a sample of around 23,000 clones. The sample was blood buffy coat. The receptor source for this set is a woman aged 18 to 75 with a cervical HPV16 infection that either progressed to CIN3+ or cleared (not recorded which).

As regards this clone: The DNA ends 3 residues before the CDR3 does, and the rest of the CDR3 is filled in from the germline J gene. The J gene is TRBJ2-1, the V gene TRBV19; the D gene is possibly TRBD2 (5 bases). V lost 0 bases and J 9 bases, leaving 6 bases between the germline ends. Germline V gene sequence: CDR1 LNHDA, CDR2 SQIVND (reference sequence). This CDR3 contains 12 residues. This chain's CDR3 is CASSIDRGEQFF. Partial CDR3 DNA: TGTGCCAGTAGTATAGATCGGGGTGAG.

As regards this clone: An end of the junction does not agree with germline; a read error may underlie this. Read data end 3 residues before the CDR3 end; the end is taken from the germline J gene. J is TRBJ1-4 and V is TRBV4-2, with 7 nucleotides matching TRBD1. CDR3 length: 14 residues. CDR1 is LGHNA and CDR2 is YNFKEQ in the germline V gene. The chain's CDR3 is CASSQGGVWEKLFF. The part of the CDR3 DNA that was read is TGCGCCAGCAGCCAAGGGGGCGTGTGGGAAAAA.

Notes on this clone: The missing CDR3 end, 3 residues past where the read stops, is filled in from the germline J gene. The chain is built from TRBV19 and TRBJ1-2, with D maybe TRBD1 (6 bases). V was clipped by 5 bases and J by 4 bases, with 14 bases between them. The V gene's germline CDR1 is LNHDA and CDR2 SQIVND (reference sequence). The CDR3 has 14 amino acids. CDR3 DNA, as far as it was read: TGTGCCAGTAGTTATGGAGGGGGGGCCTATGGC. Its protein product is CASSYGGGAYG. The whole CDR3 sequence reads CASSYGGGAYGYTF.

Comment on this clone: The read ends 3 residues early relative to the CDR3; the germline J gene fills the gap. The genes are TRBV5-1 and TRBJ2-1, with 9 positions matching TRBD1. V gave up 2 bases and J gave up 6 bases; unmatched junction bases: 6. The CDR3 runs 15 residues. The germline V gene encodes CDR1 SGHRS and CDR2 YFSETQ. The part of the CDR3 DNA that was read is TGCGCCAGCAGCTTAAGGGACAGGGTTGGCAATGAG. Protein product: CASSLRDRVGNE. The CDR3 in full is CASSLRDRVGNEQFF.

Concerning this clone itself: The read is 3 residues too short to cover the CDR3 end, so that end is filled in from the germline J gene. This rearrangement joins TRBV30 to TRBJ1-1; 10 bases fit TRBD1. With V trimmed by 5 bases and J by 4 bases, 4 bases remained unmatched. The CDR3 contains 13 residues. The germline CDR1 and CDR2 sequences are GTSNPN and SVGIG (reference sequence). The CDR3 spells CAWGGTGATEAFF. The CDR3 bases that were read are TGTGCCTGGGGAGGGACAGGGGCCACTGAA.

As concerns this clone: The read ends 3 residues early relative to the CDR3; the germline J gene fills the gap. The chain employs TRBV6-2 or TRBV6-3 and TRBJ1-1, with D perhaps TRBD1 (5 bases). CDR1 and CDR2 from the germline V gene are MNHEY and SVGEGT. The CDR3 is made up of 14 amino acids. CDR3 region: CATLRVFPSWMAFF. The part of the CDR3 DNA that was read is TGTGCCACCCTCAGGGTTTTCCCCTCATGGATG.

As regards this clone: The read halts 3 residues ahead of the CDR3 end, with the missing end drawn from the germline J gene. This chain links TRBV20-1 with TRBJ1-2; no firm D call. Trimming removed 2 bases from V and 7 bases from J, with 14 bases in between. The CDR3 sequence is 13 residues long. The germline gives CDR1 DFQATT, CDR2 SNEGSKA (reference sequence). Partial CDR3 DNA: TGCAGTGCTAGAAGCTCCCGCGGTTTTGGC. Its protein product is CSARSSRGFG. The entire CDR3 reads CSARSSRGFGYTF.

As concerns this clone: The read falls 3 residues short of the CDR3 end, and the missing part is taken from the germline J gene. The chain carries TRBV11-3 and TRBJ1-2; TRBD1 is a possible D gene (6 bases). Germline CDR1 SGHNT, CDR2 YENEEA. The CDR3 length is 15 residues. The CDR3 region is CASSLGGPYTVGYTF. The sequenced part of the CDR3 DNA is TGTGCCAGCAGCTTAGGGGGGCCTTACACTGTGGGC.

As concerns this clone: The read ends 3 residues shy of where the CDR3 ends; the end is completed using the germline J gene. This sequence joins TRBV7-9 and TRBJ2-5; the D is unclear. Germline CDR1 SEHNR, CDR2 FQNEAQ (reference sequence). The germline V and J ends were trimmed by 5 bases and 0 bases, with 4 bases remaining between them. The CDR3 is 12 residues long. The CDR3 here is CASSRDQETQYF. CDR3 bases read: TGTGCCAGCAGCAGGGACCAAGAGACC.